This T cell receptor beta chain is drawn from a study of cytomegalovirus exposure and HLA in healthy donors. The study's findings and limits: Earlier findings revealed that most TCR beta V segments proved productive either about 87% or about 30% of the time. One variant, a missense change in DCLRE1C, was linked in a later analysis to TCR beta V- and J-gene trimming.

Of note for this clone: Its antigen is still unknown.

With 60 Vbeta and 13 Jbeta primers, the PCR was carried out. Sequencing was performed with immunoSEQ multiplex PCR; in TCRdb, only in-frame clones are kept and a portion is missing. The sample records under 100,000 clones, 55% to 70% being singletons. The receptor comes from a woman aged 40 to 50 in good health and CMV-seropositive. The sequencing input was PBMCs.

The CDR3: CASTFVHSGANVLTF. The CDR3 coding sequence is TGTGCCAGCACGTTCGTACATTCTGGGGCCAACGTCCTGACTTTC. V and J are TRBV2 and TRBJ2-6; no firm D call. Germline assignment: CDR1 SNHLY and CDR2 FYNNEI. CDR3 size: 15 residues. V lost 7 bases and J 1 base, leaving 11 bases between the germline ends.